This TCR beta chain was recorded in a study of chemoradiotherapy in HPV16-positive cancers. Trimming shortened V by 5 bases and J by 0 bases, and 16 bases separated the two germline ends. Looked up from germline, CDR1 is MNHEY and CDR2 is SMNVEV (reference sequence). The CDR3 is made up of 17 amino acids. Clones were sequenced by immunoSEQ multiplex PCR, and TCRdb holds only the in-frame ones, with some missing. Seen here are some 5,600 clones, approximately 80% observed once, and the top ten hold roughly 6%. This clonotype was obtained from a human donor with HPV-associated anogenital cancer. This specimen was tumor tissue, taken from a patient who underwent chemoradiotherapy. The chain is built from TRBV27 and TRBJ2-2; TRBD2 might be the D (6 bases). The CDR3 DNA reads TGTGCCAGCAGTCCGGAGGGAGGCAGACCGAACACCGGGGAGCTGTTTTTT. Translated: CASSPEGGRPNTGELFF.